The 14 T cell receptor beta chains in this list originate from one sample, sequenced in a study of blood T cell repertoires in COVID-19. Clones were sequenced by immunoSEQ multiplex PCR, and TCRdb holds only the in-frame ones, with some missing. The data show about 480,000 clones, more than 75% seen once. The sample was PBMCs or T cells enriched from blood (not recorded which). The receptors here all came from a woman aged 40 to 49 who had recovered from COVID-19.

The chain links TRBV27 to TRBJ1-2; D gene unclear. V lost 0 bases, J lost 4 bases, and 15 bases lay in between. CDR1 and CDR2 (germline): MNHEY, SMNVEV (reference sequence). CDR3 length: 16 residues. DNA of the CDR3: TGTGCCAGCAGTTTATCGTCCGGGGAGGAGAGCTATGGCTACACCTTC. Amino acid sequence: CASSLSSGEESYGYTF.

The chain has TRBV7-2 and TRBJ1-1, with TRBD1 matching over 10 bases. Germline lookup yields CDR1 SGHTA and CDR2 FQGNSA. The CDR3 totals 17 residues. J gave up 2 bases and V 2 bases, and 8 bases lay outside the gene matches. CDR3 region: CASSLYPGQGVNTEAFF. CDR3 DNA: TGTGCCAGCAGCTTATACCCAGGACAGGGGGTAAACACTGAAGCTTTCTTT.

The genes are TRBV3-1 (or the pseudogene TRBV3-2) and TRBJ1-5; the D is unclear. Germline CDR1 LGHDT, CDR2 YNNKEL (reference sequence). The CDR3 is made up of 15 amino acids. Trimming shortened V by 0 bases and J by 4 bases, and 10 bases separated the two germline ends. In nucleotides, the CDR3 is TGTGCCAGCAGCCAAGATGGCGGGATAAATCAGCCCCAGCATTTT. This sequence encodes CASSQDGGINQPQHF.

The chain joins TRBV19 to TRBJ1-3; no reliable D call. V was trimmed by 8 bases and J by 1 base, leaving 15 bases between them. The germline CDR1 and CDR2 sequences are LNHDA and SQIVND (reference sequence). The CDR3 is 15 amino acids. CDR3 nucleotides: TGTGCCAGTCAAGCTACTCGCAGGTCTGGAAACACCATATATTTT. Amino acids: CASQATRRSGNTIYF. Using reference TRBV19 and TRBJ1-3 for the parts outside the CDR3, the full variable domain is DGGITQSPKYLFRKEGQNVTLSCEQNLNHDAMYWYRQDPGQGLRLIYYSQIVNDFQKGDIAEGYSVSREKKESFPLTVTSAQKNPTAFYLCASQATRRSGNTIYFGEGSWLTVV.

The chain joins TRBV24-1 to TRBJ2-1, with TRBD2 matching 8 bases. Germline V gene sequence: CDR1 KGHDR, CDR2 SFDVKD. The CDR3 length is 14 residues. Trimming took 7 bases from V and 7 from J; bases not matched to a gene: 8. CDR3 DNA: TGTGCCACCAGACGGAGCGGGAGTCATAATGAGCAGTTCTTC. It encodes CATRRSGSHNEQFF.

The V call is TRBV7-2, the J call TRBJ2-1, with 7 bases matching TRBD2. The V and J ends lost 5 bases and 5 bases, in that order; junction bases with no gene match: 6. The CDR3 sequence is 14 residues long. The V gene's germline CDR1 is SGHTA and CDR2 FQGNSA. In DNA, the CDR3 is TGTGCCAGCAGCCCCCTCACTAGCGACAATGAGCAGTTCTTC. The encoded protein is CASSPLTSDNEQFF.

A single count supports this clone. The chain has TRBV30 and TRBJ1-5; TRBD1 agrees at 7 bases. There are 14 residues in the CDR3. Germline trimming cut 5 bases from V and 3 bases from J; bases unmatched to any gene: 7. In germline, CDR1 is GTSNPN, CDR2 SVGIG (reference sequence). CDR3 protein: CAWGGTVSNQPQHF. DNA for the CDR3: TGTGCCTGGGGCGGGACAGTCTCCAATCAGCCCCAGCATTTT.

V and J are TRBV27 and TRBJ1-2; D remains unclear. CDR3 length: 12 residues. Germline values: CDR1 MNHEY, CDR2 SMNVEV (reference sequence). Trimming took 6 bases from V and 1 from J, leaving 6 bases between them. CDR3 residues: CASSQINYGYTF. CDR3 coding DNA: TGTGCCAGCAGCCAGATTAACTATGGCTACACCTTC.

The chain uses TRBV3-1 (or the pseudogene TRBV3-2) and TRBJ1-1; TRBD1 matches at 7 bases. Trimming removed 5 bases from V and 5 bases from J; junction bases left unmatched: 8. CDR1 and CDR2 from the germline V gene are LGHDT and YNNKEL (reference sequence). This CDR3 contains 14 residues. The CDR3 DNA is TGTGCCAGCAGCGAATGGGGACAGAGGACTGAAGCTTTCTTT. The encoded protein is CASSEWGQRTEAFF.

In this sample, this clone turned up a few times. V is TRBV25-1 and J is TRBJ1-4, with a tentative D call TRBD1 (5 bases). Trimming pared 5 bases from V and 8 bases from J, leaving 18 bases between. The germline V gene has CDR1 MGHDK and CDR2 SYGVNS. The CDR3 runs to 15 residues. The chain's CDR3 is CASSRGGVLAEKLFF. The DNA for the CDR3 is TGTGCCAGCAGTAGGGGTGGGGTTCTCGCGGAAAAACTGTTTTTT.

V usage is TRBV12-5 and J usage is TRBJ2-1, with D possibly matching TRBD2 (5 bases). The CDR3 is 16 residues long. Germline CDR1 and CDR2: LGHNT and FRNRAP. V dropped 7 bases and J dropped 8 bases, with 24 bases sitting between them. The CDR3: CASALHSGQIGDEQFF. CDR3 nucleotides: TGTGCTAGTGCCCTCCACTCGGGCCAAATCGGGGATGAGCAGTTCTTC. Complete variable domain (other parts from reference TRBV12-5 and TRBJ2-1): DARVTQTPRHKVTEMGQEVTMRCQPILGHNTVFWYRQTMMQGLELLAYFRNRAPLDDSGMPKDRFSAEMPDATLATLKIQPSEPRDSAVYFCASALHSGQIGDEQFFGPGTRLTVL.

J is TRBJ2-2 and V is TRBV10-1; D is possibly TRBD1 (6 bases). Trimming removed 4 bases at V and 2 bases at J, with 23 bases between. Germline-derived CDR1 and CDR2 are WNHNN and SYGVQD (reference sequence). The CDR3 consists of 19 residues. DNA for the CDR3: TGCGCCAGCAGTGCCGGGACACCAAACCACAATGACAACACCGGGGAGCTGTTTTTT. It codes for CASSAGTPNHNDNTGELFF.

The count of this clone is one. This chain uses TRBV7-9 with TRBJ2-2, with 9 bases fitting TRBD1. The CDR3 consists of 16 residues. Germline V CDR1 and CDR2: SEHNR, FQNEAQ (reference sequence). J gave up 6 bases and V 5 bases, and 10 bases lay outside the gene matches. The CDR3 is CASSPPGQGLSGELFF. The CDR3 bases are TGTGCCAGCAGCCCGCCGGGACAGGGACTTTCCGGGGAGCTGTTTTTT.

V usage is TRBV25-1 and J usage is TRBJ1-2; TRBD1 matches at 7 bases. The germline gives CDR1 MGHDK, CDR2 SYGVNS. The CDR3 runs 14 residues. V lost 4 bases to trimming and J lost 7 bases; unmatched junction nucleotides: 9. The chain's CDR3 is CASSARTGQGGYTF. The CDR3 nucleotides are TGTGCCAGCAGTGCTAGGACAGGTCAAGGTGGCTACACCTTC.